The table lists the clone carrying this T cell receptor beta chain with many counts. Its target is unknown. This CDR3 has 15 amino acids. CDR1 and CDR2 from the germline V gene are LGHNA and YSLEER. V dropped 5 bases and J dropped 1 base, with 12 bases sitting between them. Each CDR3 protein gets one entry after TCRdb re-called the 5' RACE reads with MiXCR. The sample yields some 150,000 distinct CDR3 sequences, approximately 9.9% seen once. The entry originates in a study of T cells after yellow fever vaccination. The study, taken as a whole, reports: The bulk population could contribute abundant contaminating clonotypes to FACS-sorted repertoires.

J is TRBJ1-5 and V is TRBV4-3, with D perhaps matching TRBD1 (5 bases). The sequencing used CD8+ T cells sorted from PBMCs, collected 45 days after the yellow fever booster vaccination. The clonotype originates from a man younger than 35 who received the YFV17D yellow fever vaccine. The CDR3 DNA reads as TGCGCCAGCAGCGGACGCCGGGGGAGCAATCAGCCCCAGCATTTT. This gives the protein CASSGRRGSNQPQHF.